This T cell receptor beta chain was found in a study of T-cell memory formation after mild COVID-19. TCRdb reprocessed the 5' RACE reads with MiXCR, giving one entry per CDR3 protein. The sample has hundreds of thousands of distinct CDR3 sequences, around 25% seen once. The specimen sequenced was PBMCs or a T cell subset sorted from them (not recorded which). The receptor was derived from an adult woman who had mild COVID-19 (a few samples of this study predate the infection). Cell type and time point are not known.

The CDR3 nucleotides are TGTGCCAGCAGCCGTAGCGGGAGGGAGAAGGAAGGGGGCACAGATACGCAGTATTTT. Residues: CASSRSGREKEGGTDTQYF. The chain employs TRBV12-3 or TRBV12-4 and TRBJ2-3; 11 nucleotides align to TRBD2. The CDR3 totals 19 residues. The trim removed 6 bases at V and 1 base at J, leaving 15 bases unmatched.